The 7 T cell receptor beta chains in this list originate from one sample, sequenced in a study of OX40 agonist ivuxolimab in advanced cancers. The table came from immunoSEQ multiplex PCR; TCRdb's copy has only in-frame clones and leaves some out. Among 55,000 to 75,000 clones, 87% were seen once, and the ten largest hold about 2%. The source material was CD4+ or CD8+ T cells sorted from blood, sampled in a trial of the OX40 agonist ivuxolimab. Every receptor here comes from an adult with an advanced solid tumor such as melanoma, head and neck, liver or kidney cancer.

This clone was picked up one time. The chain employs TRBV7-9 and TRBJ2-1; D is perhaps TRBD1 or TRBD2 (6 bases each). The CDR3 totals 17 residues. The germline V gene has CDR1 SEHNR and CDR2 FQNEAQ (reference sequence). Trimming shortened V by 4 bases and J by 2 bases, and 18 bases separated the two germline ends. CDR3 nucleotides: TGTGCCAGCAGCTGGCCTCGGGGGCCTGCGGCCTACAATGAGCAGTTCTTC. It translates to CASSWPRGPAAYNEQFF.

The chain links TRBV27 to TRBJ1-6, with D uncertain. Germline loops: CDR1 MNHEY, CDR2 SMNVEV (reference sequence). The CDR3 consists of 14 residues. With 6 bases removed from V and 6 bases from J, the gap between germline ends came to 12 bases. The CDR3 spells CASRAHPINSPLHF. The CDR3 DNA reads TGTGCCAGCAGAGCGCACCCGATTAATTCACCCCTCCACTTT.

CDR3 DNA: TGTGCCAGCAGCCCCGGGACGTCAGTGGGGAAACTGTTTTTT. Amino acid sequence: CASSPGTSVGKLFF. The chain joins TRBV14 to TRBJ1-4; a possible D gene is TRBD1 (5 bases). The germline V gene has CDR1 SGHDN and CDR2 FVKESK. This CDR3 is 14 amino acids long. Trimming took 4 bases from V and 11 from J, leaving 17 bases between them.

The chain links TRBV4-2 to TRBJ2-1; D assignment may be TRBD1 or TRBD2 (5 bases each). With 0 bases removed from V and 0 bases from J, the gap between germline ends came to 12 bases. CDR3 length: 17 residues. CDR1 and CDR2 (germline): LGHNA, YNFKEQ. CDR3 sequence: CASSQDPGSSSYNEQFF. In DNA, the CDR3 is TGTGCCAGCAGCCAAGATCCAGGGAGCAGCTCCTACAATGAGCAGTTCTTC.

The rearrangement joins TRBV10-3 to TRBJ2-3; TRBD2 agrees at 12 bases. The germline V gene encodes CDR1 ENHRY and CDR2 SYGVKD. V trimming: 6 bases; J trimming: 1 base; junction bases outside the gene matches: 5. This CDR3 spans 16 amino acids. CDR3 residues: CAISLAGGAGTDTQYF. CDR3 coding DNA: TGTGCCATCAGCCTAGCGGGGGGGGCAGGCACAGATACGCAGTATTTT.

The sample holds one count of this clone. V and J are TRBV5-8 and TRBJ2-3; possibly TRBD2 for D (5 bases). The germline gives CDR1 SGHTS, CDR2 YDEGEE. V lost 4 bases and J 6 bases, leaving 24 bases between the germline ends. The CDR3 has 17 residues. The CDR3 DNA follows: TGTGCCAGCAGCCCGAGGGCGAACTCACCCCGCCGCGATACGCAGTATTTT. Translation: CASSPRANSPRRDTQYF.

The chain couples TRBV10-3 to TRBJ1-3; D is uncertain. CDR3 length: 13 amino acids. Germline V gene lookup returns CDR1 ENHRY and CDR2 SYGVKD. Trimming removed 7 bases from V and 1 base from J, with 8 bases in between. The CDR3 region has the DNA TGTGCCATCAAGGTACCTTCTGGAAACACCATATATTTT. Its translation is CAIKVPSGNTIYF.